This is a list of T cell receptor beta chains from one sample in a study of blood T cell repertoires in COVID-19. Method: immunoSEQ multiplex PCR; TCRdb's copy keeps in-frame clones and lacks some. This repertoire shows 98,000 or so clones, about 91% found once; its top ten account for around 6%. The sequencing input was peripheral blood. These receptors were obtained from a human donor in a cohort sampled during active COVID-19. Each CDR3 is given with its conserved first and last residue. The D gene is left open where the match is weak. Rows may omit the clone size; those that give it use once, few, many or a size class.

>TRBJ2-7|TRBV2|TRBD1|NA
TGTGCCAGCAGCCCCTTAACCGGGACAGGGCCCTACGAGCAGTACTTC
CASSPLTGTGPYEQYF
>TRBJ1-1|TRBV14|NA|NA
TGTGCCAGCAGTGCCACTGTTTACGGGGCTGAAGCTTTCTTT
CASSATVYGAEAFF
>TRBJ1-2|TRBV6-6|TRBD1|NA
TGTGCCAGCAGTTACGACAGGGCTAACTATGGCTACACCTTC
CASSYDRANYGYTF
>TRBJ2-3|TRBV6-6|TRBD1|once
TGTGCCAGCAGTTACGGACAGGCTGGGACAGATACGCAGTATTTT
CASSYGQAGTDTQYF
>TRBJ2-3|TRBV7-9|TRBD1|NA
TGTGCCAGCAGCCACCGGGACAGGGAATGGGATACGCAGTATTTT
CASSHRDREWDTQYF
>TRBJ1-4|TRBV9|NA|once
TGTGCCAGCAGCGTAGATGGGGGCGCAGGAATGGAAAAACTGTTTTTT
CASSVDGGAGMEKLFF
>TRBJ2-3|TRBV24-1|NA|NA
TGTGCCACCAGTGGTGGAGGGGCAGATACGCAGTATTTT
CATSGGGADTQYF
>TRBJ2-7|TRBV11-2|NA|NA
TGTGCCACCGAGAATGCCCCCTCAGGCGAGCAGTACTTC
CATENAPSGEQYF
>TRBJ2-1|TRBV5-1|TRBD2|NA
TGCGCCAGCAGCCTTTTGGGACTAGCGGTTCTCAATGAGCAGTTCTTC
CASSLLGLAVLNEQFF
>TRBJ1-5|TRBV19|NA|NA
TGTGCCAGTAGTATAAGGTCAGGTGACAATCAGCCCCAGCATTTT
CASSIRSGDNQPQHF
>TRBJ2-7|TRBV2|NA|NA
TGTGCCAGCGAGGTCCAGGGCGACTCCTACGAGCAGTACTTC
CASEVQGDSYEQYF
>TRBJ1-5|TRBV2|NA|NA
TGTGCCAGCAGTCCCGAGAGACACCCCAATCAGCCCCAGCATTTT
CASSPERHPNQPQHF
>TRBJ2-2|TRBV4-1|NA|NA
TGCGCCAGCAGCCGGGACACCACCGGGGAGCTGTTTTTT
CASSRDTTGELFF
>TRBJ1-5|TRBV5-5|TRBD1|NA
TGTGCCAGCAGCTTAGACAGGGATCAGCCCCAGCATTTT
CASSLDRDQPQHF
>TRBJ2-3|TRBV2|NA|NA
TGTGCCAGCAGTGAGGGCAGATCTAGCACAGATACGCAGTATTTT
CASSEGRSSTDTQYF
>TRBJ1-1|TRBV7-2|TRBD1|NA
TGTGCCAGCAGCTCAAAACAGGGGCGGCACATGAACACTGAAGCTTTCTTT
CASSSKQGRHMNTEAFF
>TRBJ1-1|TRBV5-4|TRBD1|NA
TGTGCCAGCAGCCCAGGGGACAGGGGGTTTGGGGCTTTCTTT
CASSPGDRGFGAFF
>TRBJ1-1|TRBV7-6|NA|NA
TGTGCCAGCAGCGAGAAGAACACTGAAGCTTTCTTT
CASSEKNTEAFF
>TRBJ2-3|TRBV11-2|TRBD2|NA
TGTGCCAGCAGCTCCAGGACTAGAATTAGCGCAGATACGCAGTATTTT
CASSSRTRISADTQYF
>TRBJ2-5|TRBV12-3/TRBV12-4|NA|once
TGTGCCAGCAGTTTAAATCTAGAGACCCAGTACTTC
CASSLNLETQYF
>TRBJ2-7|TRBV4-3|TRBD1|NA
TGCGCCAGCCACATGGGGGATGACCAGGGGGCATTGAACGAGCAGTACTTC
CASHMGDDQGALNEQYF
>TRBJ1-1|TRBV7-9|NA|once
TGTGCCAGCAGCTTCGTAGTAACGAACACTGAAGCTTTCTTT
CASSFVVTNTEAFF
>TRBJ2-1|TRBV13|TRBD1|NA
TGTGCCAGCAGCTCCCGGGACAGAAACGAGGAGCAGTTCTTC
CASSSRDRNEEQFF
>TRBJ2-7|TRBV28|NA|NA
TGTGCCAGCAGTTTAGAGGTGGGGCAGCCCTACGAGCAGTACTTC
CASSLEVGQPYEQYF
>TRBJ1-2|TRBV12-3/TRBV12-4|TRBD1|NA
TGTGCCATCGGGGACAGGGTTAACTATGGCTACACCTTC
CAIGDRVNYGYTF
>TRBJ2-1|TRBV6-2/TRBV6-3|NA|NA
TGTGCCAGCAGTTCCGGGACTCACACCTACAATGAGCAGTTCTTC
CASSSGTHTYNEQFF
>TRBJ1-2|TRBV5-8|NA|NA
TGTGCCAGCAACATGAGGAGAAAGTACTATGGCTACACCTTC
CASNMRRKYYGYTF
>TRBJ2-5|TRBV12-3/TRBV12-4|NA|NA
TGTGCCAGCAGCCCATATCCCACAGGGACCCAGTACTTC
CASSPYPTGTQYF
>TRBJ2-7|TRBV27|TRBD2|NA
TGTGCCAGCAGTTTACTAGGGACTAGCGTCTCCTACGAGCAGTACTTC
CASSLLGTSVSYEQYF
>TRBJ2-3|TRBV9|NA|NA
TGTGCCAGCAGCGTAAGAACGGAGGGGGATACGCAGTATTTT
CASSVRTEGDTQYF
>TRBJ2-7|TRBV19|NA|NA
TGTGCCAGTAGGTCCGGTCCGAGGTCCTACGAGCAGTACTTC
CASRSGPRSYEQYF
>TRBJ1-1|TRBV30|TRBD1|NA
TGTGCCTGGAGCCCGGGACAGGGGAACACTGAAGCTTTCTTT
CAWSPGQGNTEAFF
>TRBJ1-5|TRBV19|NA|once
TGTGCCAGTAAGTTTGGAGGGGGGGATCAGCCCCAGCATTTT
CASKFGGGDQPQHF
>TRBJ2-3|TRBV7-2|TRBD2|NA
TGTGCCAGCAGCTTAGCGTCCCTTGCTAGCGGGGTGACAGATACGCAGTATTTT
CASSLASLASGVTDTQYF
>TRBJ2-7|TRBV20-1|NA|NA
TGCAGTGCTAGTTCGTCAGAAAACTACGAGCAGTACTTC
CSASSSENYEQYF
>TRBJ2-5|TRBV6-2/TRBV6-3|TRBD2|NA
TGTGCCAGCAGTTACGCTAGCGGGAGGTCGGAGACCCAGTACTTC
CASSYASGRSETQYF
>TRBJ1-6|TRBV27|NA|NA
TGTGCCAGCAGTTTATCGAAGACTGGGGGCCTAGGCAATTCACCCCTCCACTTT
CASSLSKTGGLGNSPLHF
>TRBJ2-4|TRBV7-2|NA|once
TGTGCCAGCAGCTACGGGTTCTTGGAAAACATTCAGTACTTC
CASSYGFLENIQYF
>TRBJ1-6|TRBV4-1|NA|NA
TGCGCCAGCAGCCAGATAGCCCTTCCTAATTCACCCCTCCACTTT
CASSQIALPNSPLHF
>TRBJ2-7|TRBV29-1|NA|NA
TGCAGCGTTGAGGCGGTAGTAGGGGGGGCGCGTTTCGAGCAGTACTTC
CSVEAVVGGARFEQYF
>TRBJ1-5|TRBV28|NA|NA
TGTGCCAGCAGTGACGCCGGGGAGAGAGGTCAGCCCCAGCATTTT
CASSDAGERGQPQHF
>TRBJ2-2|TRBV24-1|NA|NA
TGTGCCACCAGTGATTTGCGGGAAGGAGGGATCGGGCTGTTTTTT
CATSDLREGGIGLFF
>TRBJ2-7|TRBV7-9|TRBD1|NA
TGTGCCAGCAGCATTACACAGGGGTCTGGCGAGCAGTACTTC
CASSITQGSGEQYF
>TRBJ1-6|TRBV3-1/TRBV3-2|TRBD1|NA
TGTGCCAGCAGCCAAGGGTTCGGGACAGGGTCTTCACCCCTCCACTTT
CASSQGFGTGSSPLHF
>TRBJ2-3|TRBV30|NA|NA
TGTGCCTGGAGTGTAATTTCGTCGGCAGATACGCAGTATTTT
CAWSVISSADTQYF
>TRBJ2-6|TRBV9|NA|NA
TGTGCCAGCAGCGTACAGGGCCGTTCTTCTGGGGCCAACGTCCTGACTTTC
CASSVQGRSSGANVLTF
>TRBJ2-7|TRBV3-1/TRBV3-2|NA|NA
TGTGCCAGCAGCCAAGTAAATAGGGGGACCCGAGTGGGCGAGCAGTACTTC
CASSQVNRGTRVGEQYF
>TRBJ2-7|TRBV18|NA|NA
TGTGCCAGCTCACCGATTCAGGCCTCAAGCTCCTACGAGCAGTACTTC
CASSPIQASSSYEQYF
>TRBJ2-7|TRBV5-1|NA|NA
TGCGCCAGCAGCTTGGAAGGAGGCTCCTACGAGCAGTACTTC
CASSLEGGSYEQYF
>TRBJ2-7|TRBV28|NA|NA
TGTGCCAGCAGTTTATTCCGGGACAACTACGAGCAGTACTTC
CASSLFRDNYEQYF